This T cell receptor (beta chain) is from a study of T cells in localized non-small cell lung cancer (dated by TCRdb to about 2020). In terms of the full investigation: T cell repertoires of a few hundred early-stage NSCLC patients were analyzed, with tumors being compared against uninvolved tumor-adjacent lungs. The cohort comprised roughly 220 treatment-naïve NSCLC patients with resected, localized lung tumors. Of the NSCLC patients, about 130 were male and some 97 were female, and the mean age was approximately 69 years.

Turning to this clone: The specificity of this receptor is unknown. Base qualities are not recorded, but no much larger clone differs from it by a single base.

The junction carries 15 bases between V and J, which are trimmed by 6 bases and 4 bases respectively. The CDR3 goes from the cysteine to the phenylalanine over 14 residues. Only the CDR3 part of the read is kept: 42 bases, read in frame from the first base. Per the germline V gene (reference sequence), SEHNR is the CDR1 and FQNEAQ is the CDR2. TCR beta CDR3 regions were sequenced from DNA using the immunoSEQ Assay. Per the source publication's procedure: T cell density was computed as TCR beta template counts normalized to usable DNA estimated by amplifying housekeeping genes. Using the preseqR package, richness was estimated by extrapolating to 120,000 templates for tissue samples and 400,000 templates for PBMC samples. Clonality was defined as one minus Pielou's evenness. Tissue-enriched TCRs were identified by differential abundance testing using productive amino-acid clonotypes, minimum total count 5 and alpha 0.1. The Jaccard Index and the Morisita Overlap Index were used to quantify repertoire overlap between compartments. GLIPH grouped TCR beta CDR3s together with public tetramer-defined viral CDR3s, and a viral motif had to include at least three viral sequences and also show V-gene enrichment. The immuneACCESS repertoire file appears here via TCRdb, limited to in-frame rearrangements. These files lack a portion of the clones; in checked studies, under half of the deficit traces to unresolved V genes, and the cause of the others is not known. V, J and clone size reflect that table, while D and trimming were determined from the DNA. For this sample the table gives more than 15,000 clones, of which roughly 90% were detected only once. The ten most abundant clones make up around a quarter of the sample.

Study-wide conclusions, independent of this receptor: A median of 57 of the top 100 tumor clones turned up in the paired uninvolved adjacent lung, and 25 to 35 of those clones also ranked among the top 100 of that same adjacent lung. Because the study design was exploratory, TCR variables were selected using unadjusted p-values without false-discovery rate correction. Longer overall survival was associated with higher T cell density in blood, whereas shorter survival was associated with higher clonality in adjacent lung. The highest T cell clonality was observed in uninvolved tumor-adjacent lung, where clonality exceeded that of tumor, suggesting that antigenic responses were more focused in uninvolved tumor-adjacent lung. Because multi-region sequencing of the tumors was not done, intratumor heterogeneity could not be ruled out.

At diagnosis, tumor, uninvolved tumor-adjacent lung and peripheral blood were collected and then preserved as a mix of FFPE and fresh-frozen material. For TCR repertoire profiling, the blood samples were analyzed as peripheral blood mononuclear cells. The receptor chain draws on TRBV7-9 and TRBJ1-1, with the D gene too uncertain to name. The material sequenced was peripheral blood, taken before any cancer treatment. This TCR came from a female donor over 55 with stage III squamous cell lung carcinoma. The CDR3 region: CASSFPPGRTEAFF. The DNA is as follows: TGTGCCAGCAGTTTTCCTCCTGGGCGCACTGAAGCTTTCTTT.